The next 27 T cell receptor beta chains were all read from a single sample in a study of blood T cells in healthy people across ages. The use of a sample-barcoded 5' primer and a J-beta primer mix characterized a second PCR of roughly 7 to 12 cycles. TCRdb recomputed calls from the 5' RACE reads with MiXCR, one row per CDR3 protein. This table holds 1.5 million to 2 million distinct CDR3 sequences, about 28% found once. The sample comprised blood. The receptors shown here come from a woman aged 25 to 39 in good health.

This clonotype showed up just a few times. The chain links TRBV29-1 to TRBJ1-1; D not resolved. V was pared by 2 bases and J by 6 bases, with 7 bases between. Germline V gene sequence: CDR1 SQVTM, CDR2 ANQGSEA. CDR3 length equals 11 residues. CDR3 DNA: TGCAGCGTTGAATTTGGCCCTGAAGCTTTCTTT. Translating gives CSVEFGPEAFF.

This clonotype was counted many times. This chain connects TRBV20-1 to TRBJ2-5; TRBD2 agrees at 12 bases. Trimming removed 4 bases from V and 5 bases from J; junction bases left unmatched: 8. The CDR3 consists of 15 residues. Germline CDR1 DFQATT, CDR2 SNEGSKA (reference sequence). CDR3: CSAMDLAGGLETQYF. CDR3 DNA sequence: TGCAGTGCTATGGATCTAGCGGGGGGGCTGGAGACCCAGTACTTC.

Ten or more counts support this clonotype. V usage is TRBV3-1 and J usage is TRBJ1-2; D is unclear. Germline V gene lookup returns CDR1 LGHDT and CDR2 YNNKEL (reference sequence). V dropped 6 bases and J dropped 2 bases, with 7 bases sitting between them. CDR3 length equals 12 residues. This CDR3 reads CASSRRNYGYTF. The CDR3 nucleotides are TGTGCCAGCAGTCGACGGAACTATGGCTACACCTTC.

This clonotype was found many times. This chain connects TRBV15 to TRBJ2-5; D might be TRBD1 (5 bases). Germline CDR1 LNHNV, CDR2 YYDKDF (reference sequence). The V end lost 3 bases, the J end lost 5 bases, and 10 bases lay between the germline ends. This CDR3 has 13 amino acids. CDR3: CATSRGQGETQYF. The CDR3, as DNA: TGTGCCACCAGCAGGGGTCAGGGTGAGACCCAGTACTTC.

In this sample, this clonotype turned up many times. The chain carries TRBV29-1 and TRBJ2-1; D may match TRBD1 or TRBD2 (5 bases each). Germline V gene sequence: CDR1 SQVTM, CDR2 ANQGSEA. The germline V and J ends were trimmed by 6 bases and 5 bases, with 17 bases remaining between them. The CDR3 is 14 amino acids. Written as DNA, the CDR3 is TGCAGCGTGAGGAGGCAGGGAAAGGACAATGAGCAGTTCTTC. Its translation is CSVRRQGKDNEQFF.

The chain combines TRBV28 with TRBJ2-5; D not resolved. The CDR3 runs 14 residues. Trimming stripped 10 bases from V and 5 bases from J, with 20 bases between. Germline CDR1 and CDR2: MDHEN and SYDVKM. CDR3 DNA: TGTGCCACCCTAGGGCAGGCTGTAAAGGAGACCCAGTACTTC. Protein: CATLGQAVKETQYF.

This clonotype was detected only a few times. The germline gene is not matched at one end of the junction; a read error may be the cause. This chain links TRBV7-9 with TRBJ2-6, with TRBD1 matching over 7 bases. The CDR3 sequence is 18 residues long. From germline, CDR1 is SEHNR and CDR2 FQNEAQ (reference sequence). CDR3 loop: CASSPGRTGIAGDNVLTF. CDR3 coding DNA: TGTGCCAGCAGCCCGGGTCGGACAGGAATTGCTGGGGACAACGTCCTGACTTTC.

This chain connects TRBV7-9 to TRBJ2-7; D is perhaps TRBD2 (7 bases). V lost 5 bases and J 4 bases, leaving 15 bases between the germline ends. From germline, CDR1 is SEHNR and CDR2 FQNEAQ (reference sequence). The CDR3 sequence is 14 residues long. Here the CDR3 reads CASSPGRGDYEQYF. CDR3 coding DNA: TGTGCCAGCAGCCCGGGGAGGGGGGATTACGAGCAGTACTTC.

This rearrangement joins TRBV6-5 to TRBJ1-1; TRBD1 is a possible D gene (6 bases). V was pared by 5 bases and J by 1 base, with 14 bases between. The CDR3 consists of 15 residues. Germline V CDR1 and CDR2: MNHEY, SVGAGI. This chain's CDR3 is CASSPPAGANTEAFF. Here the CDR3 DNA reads TGTGCCAGCAGTCCCCCGGCGGGGGCGAACACTGAAGCTTTCTTT.

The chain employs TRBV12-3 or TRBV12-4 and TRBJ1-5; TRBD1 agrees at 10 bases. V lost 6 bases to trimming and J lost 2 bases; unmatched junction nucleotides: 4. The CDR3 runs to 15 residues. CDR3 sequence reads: CASSRTGGRNQPQHF. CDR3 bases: TGTGCCAGCAGCCGGACAGGGGGGCGCAATCAGCCCCAGCATTTT.

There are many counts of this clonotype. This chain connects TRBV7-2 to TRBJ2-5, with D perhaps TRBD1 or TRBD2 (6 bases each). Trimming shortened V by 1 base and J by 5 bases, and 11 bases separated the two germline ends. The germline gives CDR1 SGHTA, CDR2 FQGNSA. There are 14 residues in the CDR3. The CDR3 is CASSLGGAHETQYF. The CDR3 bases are TGTGCCAGCAGCTTAGGGGGGGCCCACGAGACCCAGTACTTC. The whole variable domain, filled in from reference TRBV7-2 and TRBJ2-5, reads GAGVSQSPSNKVTEKGKDVELRCDPISGHTALYWYRQSLGQGLEFLIYFQGNSAPDKSGLPSDRFSAERTGGSVSTLTIQRTQQEDSAVYLCASSLGGAHETQYFGPGTRLLVL.

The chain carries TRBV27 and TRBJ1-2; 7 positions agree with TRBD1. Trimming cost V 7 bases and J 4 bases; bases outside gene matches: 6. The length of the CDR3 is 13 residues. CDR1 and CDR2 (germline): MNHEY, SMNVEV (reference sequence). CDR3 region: CASTPQGSYGYTF. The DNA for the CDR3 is TGTGCCAGCACGCCACAGGGGAGCTATGGCTACACCTTC.

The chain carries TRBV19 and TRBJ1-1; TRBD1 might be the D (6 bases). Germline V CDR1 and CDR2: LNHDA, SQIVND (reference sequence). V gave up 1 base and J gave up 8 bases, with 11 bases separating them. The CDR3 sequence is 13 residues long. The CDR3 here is CASSIVGTKEAFF. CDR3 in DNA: TGTGCCAGTAGTATAGTAGGGACAAAAGAAGCTTTCTTT.

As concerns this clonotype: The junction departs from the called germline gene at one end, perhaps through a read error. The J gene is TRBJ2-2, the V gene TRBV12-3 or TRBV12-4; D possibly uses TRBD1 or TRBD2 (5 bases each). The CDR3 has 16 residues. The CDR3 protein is CASSGGPKAFTGERFF. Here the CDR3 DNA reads TGTGCCAGCAGTGGGGGACCTAAGGCTTTCACCGGGGAGCGGTTTTTT.

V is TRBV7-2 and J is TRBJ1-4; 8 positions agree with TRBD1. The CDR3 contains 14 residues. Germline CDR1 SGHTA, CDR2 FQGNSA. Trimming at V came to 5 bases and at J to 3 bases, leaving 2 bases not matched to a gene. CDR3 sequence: CASSRTGPNEKLFF. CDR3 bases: TGTGCCAGCAGCCGGACAGGGCCTAATGAAAAACTGTTTTTT.

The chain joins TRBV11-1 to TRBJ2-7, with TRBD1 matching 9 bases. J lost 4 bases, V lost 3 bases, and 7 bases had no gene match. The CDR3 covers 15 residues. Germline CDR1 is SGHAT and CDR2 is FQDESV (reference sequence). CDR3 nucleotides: TGTGCCAGCAGCTTCGGTGGACAGGGGCATTACGAGCAGTACTTC. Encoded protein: CASSFGGQGHYEQYF. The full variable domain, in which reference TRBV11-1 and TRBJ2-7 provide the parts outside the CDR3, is EAEVAQSPRYKITEKSQAVAFWCDPISGHATLYWYRQILGQGPELLVQFQDESVVDDSQLPKDRFSAERLKGVDSTLKIQPAELGDSAMYLCASSFGGQGHYEQYFGPGTRLTVT.

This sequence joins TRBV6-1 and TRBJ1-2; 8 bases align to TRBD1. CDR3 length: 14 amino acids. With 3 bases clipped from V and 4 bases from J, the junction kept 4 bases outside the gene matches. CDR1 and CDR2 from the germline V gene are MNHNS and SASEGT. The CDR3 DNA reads TGTGCCAGCAGTGAGATAACAGGGGGCTATGGCTACACCTTC. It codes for CASSEITGGYGYTF.

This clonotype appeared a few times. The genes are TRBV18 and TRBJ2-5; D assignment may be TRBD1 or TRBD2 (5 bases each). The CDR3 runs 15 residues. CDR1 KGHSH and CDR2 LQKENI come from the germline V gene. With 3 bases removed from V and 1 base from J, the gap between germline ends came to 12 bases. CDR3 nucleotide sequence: TGTGCCAGCTCACCCACTGCCGGGGCCCAAGAGACCCAGTACTTC. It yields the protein CASSPTAGAQETQYF.

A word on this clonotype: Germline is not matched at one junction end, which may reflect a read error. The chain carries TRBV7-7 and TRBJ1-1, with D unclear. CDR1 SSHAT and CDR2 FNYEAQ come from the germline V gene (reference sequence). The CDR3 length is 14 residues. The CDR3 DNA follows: TGTGCTAGCAGCCCCGACGGACCGAACACTGAAGCTTTCTTT. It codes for CASSPDGPNTEAFF.

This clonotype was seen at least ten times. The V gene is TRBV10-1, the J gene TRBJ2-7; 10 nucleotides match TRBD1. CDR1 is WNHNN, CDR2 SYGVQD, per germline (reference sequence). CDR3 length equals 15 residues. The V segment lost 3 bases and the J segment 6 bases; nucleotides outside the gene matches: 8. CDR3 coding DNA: TGCGCCAGCAGTGATAGGGGACAGGGGTTCGGCGAGCAGTACTTC. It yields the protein CASSDRGQGFGEQYF.

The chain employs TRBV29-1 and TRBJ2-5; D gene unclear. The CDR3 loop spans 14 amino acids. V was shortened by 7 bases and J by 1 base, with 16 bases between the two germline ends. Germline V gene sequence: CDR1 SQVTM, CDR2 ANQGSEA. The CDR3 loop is CSASSWQVQETQYF. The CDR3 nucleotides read TGCAGCGCTTCCTCTTGGCAGGTCCAAGAGACCCAGTACTTC.

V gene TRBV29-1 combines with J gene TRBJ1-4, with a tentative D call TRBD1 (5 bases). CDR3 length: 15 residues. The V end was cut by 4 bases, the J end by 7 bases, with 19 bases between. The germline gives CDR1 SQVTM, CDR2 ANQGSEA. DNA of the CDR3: TGCAGCGTTGGACTGGGGACCGTCGGAGGTGAAAAACTGTTTTTT. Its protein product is CSVGLGTVGGEKLFF.

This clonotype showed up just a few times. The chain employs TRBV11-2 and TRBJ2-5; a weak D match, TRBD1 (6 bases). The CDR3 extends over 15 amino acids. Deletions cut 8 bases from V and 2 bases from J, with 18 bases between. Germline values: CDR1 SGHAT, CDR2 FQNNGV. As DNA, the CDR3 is TGTGCCAGCCAAAACTCAGGGGATTCTCAAGAGACCCAGTACTTC. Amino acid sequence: CASQNSGDSQETQYF.

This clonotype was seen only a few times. The CDR3 region is CATSRDWGGSYGYTF. CDR3 bases: TGTGCCACCAGCAGAGATTGGGGGGGAAGCTATGGCTACACCTTC. The rearrangement links TRBV15 to TRBJ1-2; D might be TRBD1 (5 bases). Germline V lookup: CDR1 LNHNV, CDR2 YYDKDF (reference sequence). Trimming took 0 bases from V and 4 from J, leaving 12 bases between them. The CDR3 loop spans 15 amino acids.

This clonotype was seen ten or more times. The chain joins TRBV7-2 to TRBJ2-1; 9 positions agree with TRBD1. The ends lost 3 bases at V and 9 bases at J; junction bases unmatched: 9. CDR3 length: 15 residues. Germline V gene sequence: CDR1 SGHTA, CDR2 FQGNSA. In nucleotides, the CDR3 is TGTGCCAGCAGCTTGAGTAAACAGGGGGCCGGTGAGCAGTTCTTC. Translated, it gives CASSLSKQGAGEQFF.

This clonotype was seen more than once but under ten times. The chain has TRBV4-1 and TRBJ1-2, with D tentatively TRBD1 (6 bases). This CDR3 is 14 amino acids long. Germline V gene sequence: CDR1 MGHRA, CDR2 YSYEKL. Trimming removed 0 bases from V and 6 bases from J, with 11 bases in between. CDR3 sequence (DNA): TGCGCCAGCAGCCAAGATGGTAGGGGGAATGGCTACACCTTC. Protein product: CASSQDGRGNGYTF.

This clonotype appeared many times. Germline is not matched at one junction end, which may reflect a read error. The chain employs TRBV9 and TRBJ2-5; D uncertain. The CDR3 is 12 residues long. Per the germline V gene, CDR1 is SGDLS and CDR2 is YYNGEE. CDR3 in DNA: TGTGTCAGCAGCGTAGTGGGAGAGACCCAGTACTTC. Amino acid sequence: CVSSVVGETQYF.